These 8 T cell receptor beta chains originate from one sample sequenced in a study of control samples from healthy donors and cancer patients. Assay used: immunoSEQ multiplex PCR; TCRdb lists only in-frame clones, some missing. The sample includes some 89,000 clones, more than 75% of them seen just once. Sequenced sample: blood. All receptors derive from a middle-aged woman in good health.

CDR3 sequence reads: CASSARGQGNTIYF. The CDR3 DNA reads as TGTGCCAGTAGTGCCCGGGGACAGGGGAACACCATATATTTT. V usage is TRBV19 and J usage is TRBJ1-3, with 10 bases lining up with TRBD1. In germline, CDR1 is LNHDA, CDR2 SQIVND (reference sequence). The CDR3 extends over 14 amino acids. V trimming: 5 bases; J trimming: 7 bases; junction bases outside the gene matches: 5. Full variable domain (missing parts from reference TRBV19 and TRBJ1-3): DGGITQSPKYLFRKEGQNVTLSCEQNLNHDAMYWYRQDPGQGLRLIYYSQIVNDFQKGDIAEGYSVSREKKESFPLTVTSAQKNPTAFYLCASSARGQGNTIYFGEGSWLTVV.

The rearrangement joins TRBV12-5 to TRBJ2-7, with unresolved D. Trimming left V 0 bases short and J 2 bases short, with 5 bases between. Germline assignment: CDR1 LGHNT and CDR2 FRNRAP. This CDR3 comprises 13 residues. In DNA form, the CDR3 reads TGTGCTAGTGGTTTGGTACCCCCCTACGAGCAGTACTTC. Translation gives CASGLVPPYEQYF. Full variable domain (missing parts from reference TRBV12-5 and TRBJ2-7): DARVTQTPRHKVTEMGQEVTMRCQPILGHNTVFWYRQTMMQGLELLAYFRNRAPLDDSGMPKDRFSAEMPDATLATLKIQPSEPRDSAVYFCASGLVPPYEQYFGPGTRLTVT.

J is TRBJ2-3 and V is TRBV6-1, with 8 bases matching TRBD2. The germline CDR1 and CDR2 sequences are MNHNS and SASEGT. This CDR3 is built from 16 residues. Trimming at V came to 2 bases and at J to 3 bases, leaving 7 bases not matched to a gene. In DNA form, the CDR3 reads TGTGCCAGCAGTGAATTCGACGGGGGGGCAACAGATACGCAGTATTTT. Protein: CASSEFDGGATDTQYF.

The CDR3 DNA sequence: TGCGCCAGCAGTGAGAGGGGGCACCGGCGGGAAAAACTGTTTTTT. This gives the protein CASSERGHRREKLFF. The chain is built from TRBV10-1 and TRBJ1-4; 7 nucleotides line up with TRBD1. CDR1 and CDR2 (germline): WNHNN, SYGVQD (reference sequence). V gave up 2 bases and J gave up 8 bases; unmatched junction bases: 8. The CDR3 loop spans 15 amino acids.

This clone has only one observation. The CDR3 loop is CATRGLAGETQYF. DNA of the CDR3: TGTGCCACCCGGGGACTAGCTGGAGAGACCCAGTACTTC. The chain has TRBV15 and TRBJ2-5; 9 nucleotides align to TRBD2. Germline-derived CDR1 and CDR2 are LNHNV and YYDKDF (reference sequence). This CDR3 spans 13 amino acids. V dropped 8 bases and J dropped 4; count of bases not matched to a gene: 5. The full variable domain, in which reference TRBV15 and TRBJ2-5 provide the parts outside the CDR3, is DAMVIQNPRYQVTQFGKPVTLSCSQTLNHNVMYWYQQKSSQAPKLLFHYYDKDFNNEADTPDNFQSRRPNTSFCFLDIRSPGLGDTAMYLCATRGLAGETQYFGPGTRLLVL.

This clone showed up just once. The chain combines TRBV15 with TRBJ2-3; D is possibly TRBD1 or TRBD2 (5 bases each). CDR3 size: 17 residues. Germline V gene sequence: CDR1 LNHNV, CDR2 YYDKDF (reference sequence). The V end lost 2 bases, the J end lost 2 bases, and 17 bases lay between the germline ends. Here the CDR3 reads CATSRPGTGPVTDTQYF. In DNA form, the CDR3 reads TGTGCCACCAGCAGACCCGGGACGGGTCCCGTCACAGATACGCAGTATTTT.

This rearrangement joins TRBV18 to TRBJ1-2; no clear D gene. V was trimmed by 6 bases and J by 8 bases, leaving 19 bases between them. Germline CDR1 and CDR2: KGHSH and LQKENI. The CDR3 is made up of 14 amino acids. The DNA for the CDR3 is TGTGCCAGCTCGCCCGGAGATAAGGGTGTGGGCTACACCTTC. Encoded protein: CASSPGDKGVGYTF.

The chain employs TRBV3-1 (or the pseudogene TRBV3-2) and TRBJ2-7; a weak D match, TRBD2 (6 bases). Germline V CDR1 and CDR2: LGHDT, YNNKEL (reference sequence). The CDR3 length is 11 residues. The V end lost 2 bases, the J end lost 7 bases, and 6 bases lay between the germline ends. CDR3 loop: CASSQRGEQYF. CDR3 in DNA: TGTGCCAGCAGCCAACGGGGGGAGCAGTACTTC.